Following are 15 T cell receptor beta chains from one sample sequenced in a study of Ad26.COV2.S vaccination and SARS-CoV-2 variants. Profiled with immunoSEQ multiplex PCR; TCRdb holds only in-frame clones, not every one. There are roughly 180,000 clones in the sample; around 90% occur only once, and 5% to 7% lies in the top ten. This sample comprised peripheral blood, obtained after recovery from COVID-19. These receptors all come from a human donor who had recovered from COVID-19.

This clone was picked up one time. The rearrangement links TRBV11-2 to TRBJ2-7; D tentatively fits TRBD1 or TRBD2 (5 bases each). Deletions cut 4 bases from V and 3 bases from J, with 10 bases between. Looked up from germline, CDR1 is SGHAT and CDR2 is FQNNGV. This CDR3 has 13 amino acids. The CDR3 DNA reads as TGTGCCAGCAGCTGGGGACGTTTCTACGAGCAGTACTTC. Protein: CASSWGRFYEQYF.

The chain joins TRBV28 to TRBJ2-2; D not resolved. Germline values: CDR1 MDHEN, CDR2 SYDVKM. V lost 4 bases to trimming and J lost 1 base, with 4 bases between them. CDR3 length: 13 residues. CDR3 protein: CASSSLNTGELFF. The CDR3 DNA follows: TGTGCCAGCAGTTCCCTGAACACCGGGGAGCTGTTTTTT.

DNA for the CDR3: TGTGCCAGCAGTGTGCGGGGGGAGACCCAGTACTTC. Protein sequence: CASSVRGETQYF. The chain joins TRBV2 to TRBJ2-5; TRBD2 matches 7 bases. The CDR3 is made up of 12 amino acids. The V gene end was trimmed by 4 bases and the J gene end by 5 bases; junction bases not matched to a gene: 1. Germline CDR1 and CDR2: SNHLY and FYNNEI.

The chain combines TRBV4-2 with TRBJ1-5; 7 positions match TRBD1. Germline loops: CDR1 LGHNA, CDR2 YNFKEQ. Trimming at V came to 4 bases and at J to 6 bases, leaving 9 bases not matched to a gene. This CDR3 contains 15 residues. The CDR3 coding sequence is TGTGCCAGCAGCCCCGACAGGGTTACGGGTCAGCCCCAGCATTTT. This codes for CASSPDRVTGQPQHF.

The rearrangement uses TRBV19 and TRBJ1-2, with D hard to call. CDR1 is LNHDA and CDR2 is SQIVND in the germline V gene (reference sequence). V was pared by 6 bases and J by 7 bases, with 18 bases between. CDR3 length: 14 amino acids. The DNA of the CDR3 is TGTGCCAGTAGCAAGGGAACGGGGTTTCTTGGCTACACCTTC. Residues: CASSKGTGFLGYTF.

This clone has only a few counts. A read error may produce the germline difference seen at one junction end. V usage is TRBV7-9 and J usage is TRBJ2-7, with a weak D call TRBD2 (5 bases). Germline V gene lookup returns CDR1 SEHNR and CDR2 FQNEAQ (reference sequence). The CDR3 extends over 13 amino acids. The CDR3 DNA is TGTGCCAGCAGCTTGGGAGTCTCCAACGAGCAGTACTTC. Protein sequence: CASSLGVSNEQYF.

The chain joins TRBV4-2 to TRBJ1-6; 7 positions agree with TRBD1. This CDR3 spans 15 amino acids. Trimming cost V 1 base and J 8 bases; bases outside gene matches: 5. Germline values: CDR1 LGHNA, CDR2 YNFKEQ. The CDR3 sequence: CASSQGRRGDSPLHF. DNA of the CDR3: TGTGCCAGCAGCCAAGGGCGCAGGGGGGATTCACCCCTCCACTTT.

This chain uses TRBV5-6 with TRBJ2-7; a possible D gene is TRBD1 (5 bases). The CDR3 has 14 amino acids. Germline values: CDR1 SGHDT, CDR2 YYEEEE. The V and J ends lost 5 bases and 4 bases respectively, with 16 bases between them. Written as DNA, the CDR3 is TGTGCCAGCAGGCTCAGATCAGGGCTGTACGAGCAGTACTTC. Translated: CASRLRSGLYEQYF.

The rearrangement links TRBV9 to TRBJ2-1; 8 bases agree with TRBD2. V dropped 0 bases and J dropped 8; count of bases not matched to a gene: 10. This CDR3 comprises 16 residues. Germline V gene sequence: CDR1 SGDLS, CDR2 YYNGEE. The CDR3 DNA sequence: TGTGCCAGCAGCGTAGGCGGGCTAGCGGGCTCCTATGAGCAGTTCTTC. Translated: CASSVGGLAGSYEQFF.

The chain carries TRBV4-2 and TRBJ2-1; possibly TRBD2 for D (6 bases). The CDR3 spans 17 residues. Germline CDR1 and CDR2: LGHNA and YNFKEQ. Trimming stripped 8 bases from V and 7 bases from J, with 27 bases between. CDR3 coding DNA: TGTGCCAGCTCCCCCGTTGGGGACGGGAGTGGCTTAAATGAGCAGTTCTTC. The encoded protein is CASSPVGDGSGLNEQFF.

This CDR3 reads CASSLGGSTDTQYF. The CDR3 DNA sequence: TGTGCCAGCAGTTTAGGGGGTTCCACAGATACGCAGTATTTT. This sequence joins TRBV28 and TRBJ2-3, with D perhaps given as TRBD1 or TRBD2 (5 bases each). Germline values: CDR1 MDHEN, CDR2 SYDVKM. The CDR3 contains 14 residues. Trimming cost V 2 bases and J 2 bases, with 8 bases left between them.

To note about this clone: Other nucleotide sequences in the sample specify the same CDR3. V usage is TRBV11-2 and J usage is TRBJ2-4; no reliable D call. V was cut by 1 base and J by 7 bases, with 2 bases left in between. Per the germline V gene, CDR1 is SGHAT and CDR2 is FQNNGV. The CDR3 is made up of 11 amino acids. In nucleotides, the CDR3 is TGTGCCAGCAGCTTAGGCAACATTCAGTACTTC. It encodes CASSLGNIQYF. Complete variable domain (other parts from reference TRBV11-2 and TRBJ2-4): EAGVAQSPRYKIIEKRQSVAFWCNPISGHATLYWYQQILGQGPKLLIQFQNNGVVDDSQLPKDRFSAERLKGVDSTLKIQPAKLEDSAVYLCASSLGNIQYFGAGTRLSVL.

This chain joins TRBV5-1 and TRBJ2-2; 11 bases line up with TRBD2. There are 16 residues in the CDR3. V lost 4 bases, J lost 5 bases, and 7 bases stayed unmatched. Germline V gene lookup returns CDR1 SGHRS and CDR2 YFSETQ. CDR3 sequence (DNA): TGCGCCAGCAGCCCCCAGACTAGCGGGGCGACCGGGGAGCTGTTTTTT. Amino acids: CASSPQTSGATGELFF.

J is TRBJ2-3 and V is TRBV19, with D tentatively TRBD1 (6 bases). Per germline, CDR1 LNHDA and CDR2 SQIVND (reference sequence). The ends were cut back, 4 bases at V and 2 bases at J, with 7 bases in the middle. The CDR3 runs to 13 residues. CDR3 sequence: CASSRGPTDTQYF. CDR3 sequence (DNA): TGTGCCAGTAGTAGGGGGCCCACAGATACGCAGTATTTT.

Comment on this clone: Other nucleotide sequences in the sample specify the same CDR3. The chain couples TRBV30 to TRBJ1-5, with D maybe TRBD1 (5 bases). V was trimmed by 2 bases and J by 3 bases, leaving 8 bases between them. Germline CDR1 and CDR2: GTSNPN and SVGIG (reference sequence). The CDR3 consists of 13 residues. The CDR3 DNA reads as TGTGCCTGGAGTAGGGGCCCCAATCAGCCCCAGCATTTT. It is translated as CAWSRGPNQPQHF.